This T cell receptor (beta chain) was obtained from a study of T cell changes during pregnancy in multiple sclerosis (dated by TCRdb to between 2018 and 2020). Some background on the complete study: In women with multiple sclerosis, the researchers looked at how the T cell repertoire shifted as pregnancy progressed.

The library relied on the immunoSEQ multiplex PCR assay. What TCRdb holds here is the immuneACCESS table cut down to in-frame rearrangements. Part of the clones is not present; checked against another copy, under half of the missing clones reflect an unresolved V gene, and the others are unexplained. Across this sample there are roughly 66,000 clones, with around 92% seen only once. Approximately 2.3% of the sample is taken by the ten largest. The germline V gene gives CDR1 as LGHNA and CDR2 as YSLEER. Reading from cysteine to phenylalanine, the CDR3 counts 16 amino acids. The only DNA kept is the CDR3, 48 bases in frame from the first base. V drops 0 bases and J drops 3 bases, leaving 15 bases in between. A note on this clone: Its specific antigen is unknown. No per-base quality is available; no much larger clone lies one base away.

The starting material was peripheral blood, obtained in the first trimester of pregnancy. This TCR derives from a female donor with multiple sclerosis, enrolled in a pregnancy study. The sequence is built from TRBV4-3 and TRBJ2-7, with no reliable assignment of the D segment. This receptor carries the CDR3 CASSQDQADGLYEQYF. The DNA sequence is TGCGCCAGCAGCCAAGATCAGGCCGACGGCCTCTACGAGCAGTACTTC.